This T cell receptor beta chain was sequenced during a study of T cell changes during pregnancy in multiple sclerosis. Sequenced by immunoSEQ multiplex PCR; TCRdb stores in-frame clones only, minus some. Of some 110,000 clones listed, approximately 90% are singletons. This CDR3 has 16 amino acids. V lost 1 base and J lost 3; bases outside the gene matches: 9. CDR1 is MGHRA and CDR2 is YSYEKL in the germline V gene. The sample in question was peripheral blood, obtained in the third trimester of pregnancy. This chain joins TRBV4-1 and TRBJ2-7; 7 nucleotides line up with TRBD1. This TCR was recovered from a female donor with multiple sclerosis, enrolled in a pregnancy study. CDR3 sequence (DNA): TGCGCCAGCAGCCAAGGGATGGGGGACAGCCTCTACGAGCAGTACTTC. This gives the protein CASSQGMGDSLYEQYF.